This T cell receptor beta chain derives from a study of shared clonotypes between healthy human individuals. Per the study methods: With immunoSEQ giving junction-only sequences and no quality scores, filtering differed. Profiled with immunoSEQ multiplex PCR; TCRdb holds only in-frame clones, not every one. Clone size and V and J calls were adopted from that table, with D and trimming inferred from the DNA. The sample consists of about 2.3 million clones, roughly 92% of them appearing once. As concerns this clone: This sample also contains other DNA sequences that code for the same CDR3.

Trimming removed 2 bases from V and 5 bases from J, with 8 bases in between. The germline gives CDR1 SGHRS, CDR2 YFSETQ. This CDR3 contains 13 residues. This chain joins TRBV5-1 and TRBJ2-1; D possibly corresponds to TRBD1 (6 bases). Material for sequencing was naive CD4+ T cells from PBMCs. As to subset: CD45RA+ positively selected. The clonotype originates from a man aged 18 to 29 in good health. Some clones in this sample may be carry-over from other donors' samples. The CDR3 region has the DNA TGCGCCAGCAGCTTTGGACAGAACAATGAGCAGTTCTTC. As protein: CASSFGQNNEQFF.